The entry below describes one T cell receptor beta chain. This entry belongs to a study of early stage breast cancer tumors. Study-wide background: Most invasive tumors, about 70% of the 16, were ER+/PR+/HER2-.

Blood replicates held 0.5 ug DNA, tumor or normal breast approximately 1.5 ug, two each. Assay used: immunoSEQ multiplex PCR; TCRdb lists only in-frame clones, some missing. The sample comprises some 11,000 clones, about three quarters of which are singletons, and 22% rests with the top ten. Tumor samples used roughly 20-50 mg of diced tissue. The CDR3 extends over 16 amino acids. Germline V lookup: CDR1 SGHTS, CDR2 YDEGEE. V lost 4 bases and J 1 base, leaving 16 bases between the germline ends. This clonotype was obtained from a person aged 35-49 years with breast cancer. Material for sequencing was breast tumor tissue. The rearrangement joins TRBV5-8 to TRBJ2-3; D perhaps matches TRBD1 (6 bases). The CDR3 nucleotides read TGTGCCAGCAGCCCACTCAGGGGTGGGGGCACAGATACGCAGTATTTT. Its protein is CASSPLRGGGTDTQYF.